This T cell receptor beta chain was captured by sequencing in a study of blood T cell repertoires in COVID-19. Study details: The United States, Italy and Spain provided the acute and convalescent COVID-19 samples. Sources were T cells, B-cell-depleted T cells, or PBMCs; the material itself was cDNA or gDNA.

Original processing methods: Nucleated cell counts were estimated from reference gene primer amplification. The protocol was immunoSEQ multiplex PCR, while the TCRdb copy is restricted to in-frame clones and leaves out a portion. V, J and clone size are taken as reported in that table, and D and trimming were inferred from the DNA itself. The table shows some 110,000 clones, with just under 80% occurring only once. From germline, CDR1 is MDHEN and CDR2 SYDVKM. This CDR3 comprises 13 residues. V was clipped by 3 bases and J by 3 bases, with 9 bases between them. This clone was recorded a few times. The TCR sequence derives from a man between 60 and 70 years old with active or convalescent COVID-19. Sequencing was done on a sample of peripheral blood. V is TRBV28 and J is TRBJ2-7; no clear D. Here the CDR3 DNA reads TGTGCCAGCAGTTTCGAAAGAGGCTACGAGCAGTACTTC. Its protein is CASSFERGYEQYF.